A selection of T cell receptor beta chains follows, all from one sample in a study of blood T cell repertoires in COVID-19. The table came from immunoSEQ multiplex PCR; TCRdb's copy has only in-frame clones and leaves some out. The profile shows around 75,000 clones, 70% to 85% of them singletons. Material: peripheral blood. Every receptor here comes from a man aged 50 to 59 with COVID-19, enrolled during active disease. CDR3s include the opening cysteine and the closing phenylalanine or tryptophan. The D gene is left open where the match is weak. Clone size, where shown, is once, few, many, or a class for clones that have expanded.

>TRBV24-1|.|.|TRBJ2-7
TGTGCCACCAGTGATTTGCACAGTTACTCCTACGAGCAGTACTTC
CATSDLHSYSYEQYF
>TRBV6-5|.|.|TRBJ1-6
TGTGCCAGCAGTTACGGGCAGGCTTCCCGGAATTCACCCCTCCACTTT
CASSYGQASRNSPLHF
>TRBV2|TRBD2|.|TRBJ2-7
TGTGCCAGCACGGGGGGGCAAGCCTACGAGCAGTACTTC
CASTGGQAYEQYF
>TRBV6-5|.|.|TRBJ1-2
TGTGCCAGCAGTTACTCGAGTACAGGGTATGGCTACACCTTC
CASSYSSTGYGYTF
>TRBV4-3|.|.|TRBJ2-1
TGCGCCAGCAGCCAAGGGTCCGGGGGATACAATGAGCAGTTCTTC
CASSQGSGGYNEQFF
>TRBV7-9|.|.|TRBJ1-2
TGTGCCAGCAGCTTATATGCCAGGATCTGGTCTGGCTACACCTTC
CASSLYARIWSGYTF
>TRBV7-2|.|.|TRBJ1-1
TGTGCCAGCAGCTTAGGACCAGGTCTGAACACTGAAGCTTTCTTT
CASSLGPGLNTEAFF
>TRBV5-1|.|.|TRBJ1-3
TGCGCCAGCAGCTTGGAGGGGTCTGGAAACACCATATATTTT
CASSLEGSGNTIYF
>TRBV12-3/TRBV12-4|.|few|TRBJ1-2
TGTGCCAGCAGTTTATCGGGGGTTGGCTACACCTTC
CASSLSGVGYTF
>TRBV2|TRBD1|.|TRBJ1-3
TGTGCCAGCAGTCTGGCAGGGGGCTCTGGAAACACCATATATTTT
CASSLAGGSGNTIYF
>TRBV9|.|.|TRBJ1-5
TGTGCCAGCAGCGTAGTTGGGAGAGGTCAGCCCCAGCATTTT
CASSVVGRGQPQHF
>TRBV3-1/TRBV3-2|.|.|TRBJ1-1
TGTGCCAGCAGCCAAGGGGCCCTCGAAGCTTTCTTT
CASSQGALEAFF
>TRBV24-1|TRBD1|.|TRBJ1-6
TGTGCCACCAACTCTCCTCGGGACAGAAAGTTCTCCTATAATTCACCCCTCCACTTT
CATNSPRDRKFSYNSPLHF
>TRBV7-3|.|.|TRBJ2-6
TGTGCCAGCAGCTCAGGGATTTCTGGGGCCAACGTCCTGACTTTC
CASSSGISGANVLTF
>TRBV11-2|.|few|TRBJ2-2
TGTGCCAGCAGCTTACCAACACCGAAGGAGCTGTTTTTT
CASSLPTPKELFF
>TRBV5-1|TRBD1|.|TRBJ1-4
TGCGCCAGCAGCTTGGGGACAGGGATAAGTGAAAAACTGTTTTTT
CASSLGTGISEKLFF
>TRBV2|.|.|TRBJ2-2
TGTGCCAGCAGTGAATCTTCGGACTATACCCCCACGAACACCGGGGAGCTGTTTTTT
CASSESSDYTPTNTGELFF
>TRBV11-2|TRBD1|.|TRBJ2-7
TGTGCCAGCAGTCCCGGGACAGACTTAACACTCTCCTACGAGCAGTACTTC
CASSPGTDLTLSYEQYF
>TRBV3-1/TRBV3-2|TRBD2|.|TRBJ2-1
TGTGCCACCTCTAGCGGGGGGAAGGTCTTC
CATSSGGKVF
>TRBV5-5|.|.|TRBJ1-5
TGTGCCAGCAGCTTGGAGGGGAGCAATCAGCCCCAGCATTTT
CASSLEGSNQPQHF
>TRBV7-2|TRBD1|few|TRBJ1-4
TGTGCCAGCAGCCTACAGGGGTTCCCTGCTGAAAAACTGTTTTTT
CASSLQGFPAEKLFF
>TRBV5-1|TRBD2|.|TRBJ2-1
TGCGCCAGCAGCTTGATGGCTAGCGGGGGGGTCGGCAGCTCCTACAATGAGCAGTTCTTC
CASSLMASGGVGSSYNEQFF
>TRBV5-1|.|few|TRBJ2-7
TGCGCCAGCACGTTACAGGGAGAAGAACAGTACTTC
CASTLQGEEQYF
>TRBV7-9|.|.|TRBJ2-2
TGTGCCAGCAGCTCACGGGGGACGGCGAACACCGGGGAGCTGTTTTTT
CASSSRGTANTGELFF
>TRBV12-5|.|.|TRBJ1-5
TGTGCTAGTGGTTCGAGGAGAGGCAATCAGCCCCAGCATTTT
CASGSRRGNQPQHF
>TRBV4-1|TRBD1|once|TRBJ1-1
TGCGCCAGCAGTAAAAGGGGGACAGGGGAAAACACTGAAGCTTTCTTT
CASSKRGTGENTEAFF
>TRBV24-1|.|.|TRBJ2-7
TGTGCCACCAGTGATGGACAGACCTACGAGCAGTACTTC
CATSDGQTYEQYF
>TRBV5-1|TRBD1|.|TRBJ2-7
TGCGCCAGCAGCTTGACAAGGGCAGGACAGGGGGTTGCCTACGAGCAGTACTTC
CASSLTRAGQGVAYEQYF
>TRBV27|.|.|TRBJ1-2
TGTGCCAGCAGTTTATCCCGGAGAGGGATTTATGGCTACACCTTC
CASSLSRRGIYGYTF
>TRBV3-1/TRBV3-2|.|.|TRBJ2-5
TGTGCCAGCAGCGTACAAGAGACCCAGTACTTC
CASSVQETQYF
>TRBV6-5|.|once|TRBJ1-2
TGTGCCAGCAACGAGCCTAGCTATGGCTACACCTTC
CASNEPSYGYTF
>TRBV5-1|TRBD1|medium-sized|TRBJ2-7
TGCGCCAGCGCAGCCGGGACAGGGGTAGGGGAGCAGTACTTC
CASAAGTGVGEQYF
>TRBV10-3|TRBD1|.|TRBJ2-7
TGTGCCATCAGTGAGGAACAGGGGGCTTACGAGCAGTACTTC
CAISEEQGAYEQYF
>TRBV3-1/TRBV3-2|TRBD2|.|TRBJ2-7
TGTGCCAGCAGCCAAGGGGCTAGCGGGGGGTACGAGCAGTACTTC
CASSQGASGGYEQYF
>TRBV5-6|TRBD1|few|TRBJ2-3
TGTGCCAGCAGCTTGGAAAGGGGGCTCACAGATACGCAGTATTTT
CASSLERGLTDTQYF
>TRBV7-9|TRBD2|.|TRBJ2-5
TGTGCCAGCAGCTCTGGGACTAGCCGGGAGACCCAGTACTTC
CASSSGTSRETQYF
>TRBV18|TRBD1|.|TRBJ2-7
TGTGCCAGCTCACCAAGTCAGGGGGCTGGATACGAGCAGTACTTC
CASSPSQGAGYEQYF
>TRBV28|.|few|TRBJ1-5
TGTGCCAGCAGAGGGGCGGAGAGCAATCAGCCCCAGCATTTT
CASRGAESNQPQHF
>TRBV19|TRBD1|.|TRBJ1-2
TGTGCCAGTAGGCGGGACAGGGGGGGCTATGGCTACACCTTC
CASRRDRGGYGYTF
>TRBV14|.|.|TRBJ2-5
TGTGCCAGCAGCCAAGCAGGAACCGCGGGGACCCAGTACTTC
CASSQAGTAGTQYF
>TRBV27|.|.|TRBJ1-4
TGTGCCAGCAGTTTAGAAGAAAGAGGAAGACTGTTTTTT
CASSLEERGRLFF
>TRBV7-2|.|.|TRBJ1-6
TGTGCCAGCAACCTCGGGACACAGATTGGCTCACCCCTCCACTTT
CASNLGTQIGSPLHF
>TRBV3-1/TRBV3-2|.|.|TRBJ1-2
TGTGCCAGCAGCCAAGGTGAGGGAAGCTATGGCTACACCTTC
CASSQGEGSYGYTF
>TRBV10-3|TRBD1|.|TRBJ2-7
TGTGCCCTCAGTGTCCGGGACAGGACCTACGAGCAGTACTTC
CALSVRDRTYEQYF
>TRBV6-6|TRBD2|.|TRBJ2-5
TGTGCCAGCAGTCCCCTGGGGAGGGAGATTCTGGGAGAGACCCAGTACTTC
CASSPLGREILGETQYF
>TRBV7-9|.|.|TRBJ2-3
TGTGCCAGCAGCCCTACCCTAGAGGCAGATACGCAGTATTTT
CASSPTLEADTQYF
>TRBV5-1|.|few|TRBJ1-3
TGCGCCAGCAGCCCTGTCCGGACTGGAGGAAACACCATATATTTT
CASSPVRTGGNTIYF
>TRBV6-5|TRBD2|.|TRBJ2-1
TGTGCCAGCAGCCCGGGGGGGCCCGTGAATGAGCAGTTCTTC
CASSPGGPVNEQFF
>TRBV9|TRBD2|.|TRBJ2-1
TGTGCCAGCAGCTTACTAGCGGGGAGTACATATGAGCAGTTCTTC
CASSLLAGSTYEQFF
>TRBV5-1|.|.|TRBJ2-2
TGCGCCAGCAGCTGGTCTGGTAGCGTCGGAACCGGGGAGCTGTTTTTT
CASSWSGSVGTGELFF
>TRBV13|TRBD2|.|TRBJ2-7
TGTGCCAGCAGCTCCGTCGGGGGGACCTACGAGCAGTACTTC
CASSSVGGTYEQYF
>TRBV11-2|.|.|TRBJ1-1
TGTGCCAGCAGCTCCCAGGGAGGGACTGAAGCTTTCTTT
CASSSQGGTEAFF
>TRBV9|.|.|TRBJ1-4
TGTGCCAGCAGCGTAGAAGTCAGGGAAGAAAAACTGTTTTTT
CASSVEVREEKLFF
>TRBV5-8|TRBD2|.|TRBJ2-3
TGTGCCAGCAGCCCGGGACTAGGAACTAGCACAGATACGCAGTATTTT
CASSPGLGTSTDTQYF